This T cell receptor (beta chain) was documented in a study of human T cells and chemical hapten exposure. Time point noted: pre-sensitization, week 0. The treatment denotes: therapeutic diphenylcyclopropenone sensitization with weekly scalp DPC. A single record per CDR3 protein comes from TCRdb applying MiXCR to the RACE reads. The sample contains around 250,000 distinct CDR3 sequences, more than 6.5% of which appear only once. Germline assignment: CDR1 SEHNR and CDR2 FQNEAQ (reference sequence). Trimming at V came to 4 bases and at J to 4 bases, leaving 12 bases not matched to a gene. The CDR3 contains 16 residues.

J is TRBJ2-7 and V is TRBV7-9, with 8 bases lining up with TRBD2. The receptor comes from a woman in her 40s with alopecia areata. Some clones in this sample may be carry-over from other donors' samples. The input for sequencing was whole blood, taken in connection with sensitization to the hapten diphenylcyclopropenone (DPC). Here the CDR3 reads CASSSTGSGGPYEQYF. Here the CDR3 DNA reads TGTGCCAGCAGCTCGACGGGCTCGGGAGGGCCGTACGAGCAGTACTTC.